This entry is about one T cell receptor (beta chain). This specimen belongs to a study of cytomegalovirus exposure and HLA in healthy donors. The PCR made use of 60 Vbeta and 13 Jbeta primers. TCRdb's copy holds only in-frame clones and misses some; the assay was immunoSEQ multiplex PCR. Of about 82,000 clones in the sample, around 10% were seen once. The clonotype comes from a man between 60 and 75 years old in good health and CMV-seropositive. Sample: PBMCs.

The DNA of the CDR3 is TGCAGCGTGGACAGGTCGGAAGAGACCCAGTACTTC. It encodes CSVDRSEETQYF. The chain links TRBV29-1 to TRBJ2-5; 7 nucleotides align to TRBD1. V shed 6 bases and J 3 bases; nucleotides not matched to a gene: 4. Germline CDR1 and CDR2: SQVTM and ANQGSEA. The CDR3 runs to 12 residues. The full variable domain, completed using reference TRBV29-1 and TRBJ2-5, is SAVISQKPSRDICQRGTSLTIQCQVDSQVTMMFWYRQQPGQSLTLIATANQGSEATYESGFVIDKFPISRPNLTFSTLTVSNMSPEDSSIYLCSVDRSEETQYFGPGTRLLVL.